The entry below describes one T cell receptor beta chain. Its antigen remains unknown. All the patients suffered relapse after autologous stem cell transplantation, and brentuximab vedotin exposure differed. This sample is part of a study of PD-1 blockade in classical Hodgkin lymphoma. Overall study results and limits: Repertoire differences have undefined causes, possibly disease activity or prior therapy. Baseline diversity was lower in partial responders and progressors than complete responders.

This CDR3 is built from 16 residues. CDR1 and CDR2 (germline): SGHRS, YFSETQ. With 2 bases clipped from V and 5 bases from J, the junction kept 9 bases outside the gene matches. Assay: immunoSEQ multiplex PCR; the TCRdb copy retains only in-frame clones and omits some. The sample has roughly 50,000 clones, about 84% seen once. Sequenced material: peripheral blood mononuclear cells (PBMCs), taken at baseline. The chain employs TRBV5-1 and TRBJ2-5; 10 nucleotides match TRBD2. The clonotype was recovered from a human donor with classical Hodgkin lymphoma. In DNA form, the CDR3 reads TGCGCCAGCAGCTTAATCCTAGCGGGAGACTGGGAGACCCAGTACTTC. This gives the protein CASSLILAGDWETQYF.